The rows below give T cell receptor beta chains drawn from one sample of a study of beta chain features in type 1 diabetes. The table came from immunoSEQ multiplex PCR; TCRdb's copy has only in-frame clones and leaves some out. The sample has about 270,000 clones; about 13% are singletons. Material: naive CD4+ T cells from blood. Receptors were obtained from a man aged 25 to 45 with type 1 diabetes. Both conserved end residues are part of each CDR3. Fields, in order: clone size, D gene, V gene, J gene, CDR3 protein, CDR3 DNA. D genes are given only for firm matches. Some rows mark clone size as missing; the rest say once, few, many or name a class of expanded clone.

clone size: few
D gene: NA
V gene: TRBV7-2
J gene: TRBJ2-7
CDR3 protein: CASSLVPQGGYEQYF
CDR3 DNA: TGTGCCAGCAGCTTAGTCCCTCAAGGGGGCTACGAGCAGTACTTC

clone size: once
D gene: TRBD2
V gene: TRBV5-4
J gene: TRBJ2-3
CDR3 protein: CASSLASGSTDTQYF
CDR3 DNA: TGTGCCAGCAGCTTGGCTAGCGGGAGCACAGATACGCAGTATTTT

clone size: NA
D gene: NA
V gene: TRBV7-9
J gene: TRBJ1-1
CDR3 protein: CASSRTVNTEAFF
CDR3 DNA: TGTGCCAGCAGCCGGACAGTTAACACTGAAGCTTTCTTT

clone size: NA
D gene: NA
V gene: TRBV7-9
J gene: TRBJ2-1
CDR3 protein: CASSLERASSYNEQFF
CDR3 DNA: TGTGCCAGCAGCTTAGAGCGGGCGAGCTCCTACAATGAGCAGTTCTTC

clone size: NA
D gene: TRBD1
V gene: TRBV7-9
J gene: TRBJ2-7
CDR3 protein: CASSRTPGQGLDEQYF
CDR3 DNA: TGTGCCAGCAGCCGCACCCCGGGACAGGGTCTCGACGAGCAGTACTTC

clone size: NA
D gene: NA
V gene: TRBV27
J gene: TRBJ1-1
CDR3 protein: CASSFSEQTEAFF
CDR3 DNA: TGTGCCAGCAGTTTTTCCGAACAAACTGAAGCTTTCTTT

clone size: NA
D gene: NA
V gene: TRBV7-2
J gene: TRBJ2-2
CDR3 protein: CASSLKRTGELFF
CDR3 DNA: TGTGCCAGCAGCTTAAAGCGGACCGGGGAGCTGTTTTTT

clone size: few
D gene: TRBD1
V gene: TRBV19
J gene: TRBJ1-5
CDR3 protein: CASSENRGQPQHF
CDR3 DNA: TGTGCCAGTAGTGAGAACAGGGGACAGCCCCAGCATTTT

clone size: NA
D gene: TRBD2
V gene: TRBV4-3
J gene: TRBJ2-3
CDR3 protein: CASSQERTSLFVMGGDTQYF
CDR3 DNA: TGCGCCAGCAGCCAAGAACGGACTAGTCTGTTCGTGATGGGTGGAGATACGCAGTATTTT

clone size: NA
D gene: NA
V gene: TRBV19
J gene: TRBJ2-2
CDR3 protein: CASSATGSGELFF
CDR3 DNA: TGTGCCAGTAGTGCCACAGGGTCCGGGGAGCTGTTTTTT

clone size: NA
D gene: TRBD2
V gene: TRBV9
J gene: TRBJ2-1
CDR3 protein: CASSALLAEAYNEQFF
CDR3 DNA: TGTGCCAGCAGCGCCCTACTAGCGGAAGCATACAATGAGCAGTTCTTC

clone size: few
D gene: NA
V gene: TRBV30
J gene: TRBJ2-5
CDR3 protein: CAWSLVAWETQYF
CDR3 DNA: TGTGCCTGGAGTCTGGTAGCGTGGGAGACCCAGTACTTC

clone size: NA
D gene: NA
V gene: TRBV7-9
J gene: TRBJ1-2
CDR3 protein: CASSLADRNYGYTF
CDR3 DNA: TGTGCCAGCAGCTTAGCTGACAGGAACTATGGCTACACCTTC

clone size: NA
D gene: NA
V gene: TRBV30
J gene: TRBJ1-5
CDR3 protein: CAWSVGVGDNQPQHF
CDR3 DNA: TGTGCCTGGAGTGTCGGAGTAGGAGATAATCAGCCCCAGCATTTT

clone size: NA
D gene: TRBD2
V gene: TRBV6-5
J gene: TRBJ2-7
CDR3 protein: CASSYSASGSYEQYF
CDR3 DNA: TGTGCCAGCAGTTACAGTGCTAGCGGGAGCTACGAGCAGTACTTC

clone size: NA
D gene: TRBD1
V gene: TRBV7-2
J gene: TRBJ1-2
CDR3 protein: CASSSRPGQGNINYGYTF
CDR3 DNA: TGTGCCAGCAGTTCTAGGCCGGGACAGGGAAACATTAACTATGGCTACACCTTC